These T cell receptor beta chains were read from a single sample in a study of blood T cell repertoires in COVID-19. Repertoires were generated with immunoSEQ multiplex PCR, while TCRdb's copy carries only in-frame clones and drops some. The sample lists approximately 250,000 clones; 70% to 90% were seen once. What was sequenced was peripheral blood. The source is a woman aged 60 to 75 with COVID-19, enrolled during active disease. CDR3s include the opening cysteine and the closing phenylalanine or tryptophan. A D gene is named only where the DNA matches it firmly.

d_gene | v_gene | CDR3aa
- | TRBV29-1 | CSAGERIAEAFF
- | TRBV28 | CASSTGGRGTDTQYF
TRBD2 | TRBV7-9 | CASSFSAGRRETQYF
TRBD1 | TRBV6-1 | CASSELGTEYNSPLHF
TRBD1 | TRBV5-1 | CASRSGTGGNEQFF
- | TRBV5-5 | CASSLVSGYSNQPQHF
- | TRBV7-2 | CASSLPGTLSAQPQHF
TRBD2 | TRBV6-2/TRBV6-3 | CASSAGLAGVGNEQFF
- | TRBV19 | CASQVRGRYNEQFF
- | TRBV14 | CASSQDSARRETQYF
TRBD1 | TRBV5-6 | CASSSLGQTYEQYF
TRBD2 | TRBV5-1 | CASRGLRLAESTDTQYF
TRBD1 | TRBV19 | CASRPGPRTGNTEAFF
TRBD2 | TRBV30 | CAWSTILAGGLSEQFF
TRBD1 | TRBV3-1/TRBV3-2 | CASSLGQGSYEQYF
TRBD1 | TRBV3-1/TRBV3-2 | CASSRETGTLGYTF
TRBD1 | TRBV19 | CATLDRANTEAFF
- | TRBV29-1 | CSVGEAGPYNEQFF
- | TRBV19 | CASSIGGGANTGELFF
TRBD1 | TRBV5-1 | CASSLRGQGVYEQYF
TRBD1 | TRBV28 | CASSEPGQGRTEAFF
TRBD1 | TRBV15 | CATSRDGATGGRSPLHF